The 8 T cell receptor beta chains reported below all come from one sample, sequenced in a study of cytotoxic CD8 clonotypes in ibrutinib-treated CLL. Profiled with immunoSEQ multiplex PCR; TCRdb holds only in-frame clones, not every one. The table has 200,000 to 250,000 clones, 79% seen once. The input for sequencing was PBMCs, taken after 12 months of ibrutinib treatment. The receptors shown here come from a human donor with chronic lymphocytic leukemia.

The chain recombines TRBV6-1 with TRBJ2-7; D is uncertain. V lost 1 base and J lost 2, with 18 bases in between. The germline CDR1 and CDR2 sequences are MNHNS and SASEGT. This CDR3 spans 17 amino acids. The CDR3 bases are TGTGCCAGCAGTGAAGGCCCGTCGGGCACCGTGACCTACGAGCAGTACTTC. Translated, it gives CASSEGPSGTVTYEQYF.

The J gene is TRBJ1-2, the V gene TRBV6-6, with 7 positions matching TRBD1. There are 14 residues in the CDR3. V trimming: 2 bases; J trimming: 6 bases; junction bases outside the gene matches: 6. Per the germline V gene, CDR1 is MNHNY and CDR2 is SVGAGI (reference sequence). The CDR3 loop reads CASSYKGQLNGYTF. Here the CDR3 DNA reads TGTGCCAGCAGTTACAAGGGACAGCTGAATGGCTACACCTTC.

CDR3 DNA sequence: TGCAGCGTTGATCGGTGTCGACACCTCATCCCCCTCCACTTT. Translating gives CSVDRCRHLIPLHF. This rearrangement joins TRBV29-1 to TRBJ1-6; unclear D gene. This CDR3 spans 14 amino acids. Germline CDR1 is SQVTM and CDR2 is ANQGSEA. Trimming pared 3 bases from V and 13 bases from J, leaving 19 bases between. The full variable domain, completed using reference TRBV29-1 and TRBJ1-6, is SAVISQKPSRDICQRGTSLTIQCQVDSQVTMMFWYRQQPGQSLTLIATANQGSEATYESGFVIDKFPISRPNLTFSTLTVSNMSPEDSSIYLCSVDRCRHLIPLHFGNGTRLTVT.

The chain couples TRBV27 to TRBJ1-1; a weak D match, TRBD1 (5 bases). The CDR3 has 13 residues. V was trimmed by 6 bases and J by 4 bases, leaving 12 bases between them. Germline V CDR1 and CDR2: MNHEY, SMNVEV (reference sequence). Written as DNA, the CDR3 is TGTGCCAGCAGGAGTCAGGGTCTCACTGAAGCTTTCTTT. This encodes CASRSQGLTEAFF.

CDR3 nucleotides: TGTGCCAGCAGAGGAGGGGGAGGGCCGGTAGATACGCAGTATTTT. Its translation is CASRGGGGPVDTQYF. The chain joins TRBV28 to TRBJ2-3, with D perhaps matching TRBD2 (7 bases). V was trimmed by 6 bases and J by 5 bases, leaving 18 bases between them. Germline lookup yields CDR1 MDHEN and CDR2 SYDVKM. This CDR3 has 15 amino acids.

V gene TRBV6-5 combines with J gene TRBJ2-3, with 9 bases aligning to TRBD2. Germline V CDR1 and CDR2: MNHEY, SVGAGI. Trimming cost V 6 bases and J 6 bases; bases outside gene matches: 10. The length of the CDR3 is 15 residues. CDR3 sequence: CASSLKAGGPDTQYF. The CDR3 bases are TGTGCCAGCAGCCTTAAAGCGGGGGGTCCGGATACGCAGTATTTT.

The chain carries TRBV18 and TRBJ2-6; no reliable D call. The CDR3 contains 13 residues. V was pared by 3 bases and J by 4 bases, with 4 bases between. In germline, CDR1 is KGHSH, CDR2 LQKENI. The CDR3 DNA is TGTGCCAGCTCACCGTACGGGGCCAACGTCCTGACTTTC. The encoded protein is CASSPYGANVLTF.

This clone has a single count. DNA of the CDR3: TGCGCCAGCAGTGAGTCGCGGCTAGCGGGAATAGATACGCAGTATTTT. It codes for CASSESRLAGIDTQYF. J is TRBJ2-3 and V is TRBV10-2; TRBD2 matches 9 bases. This CDR3 region has 16 residues. CDR1 and CDR2 (germline): WSHSY, SAAADI. After removal of 0 bases from V and 5 bases from J, the junction contained 6 bases not matched to a gene.